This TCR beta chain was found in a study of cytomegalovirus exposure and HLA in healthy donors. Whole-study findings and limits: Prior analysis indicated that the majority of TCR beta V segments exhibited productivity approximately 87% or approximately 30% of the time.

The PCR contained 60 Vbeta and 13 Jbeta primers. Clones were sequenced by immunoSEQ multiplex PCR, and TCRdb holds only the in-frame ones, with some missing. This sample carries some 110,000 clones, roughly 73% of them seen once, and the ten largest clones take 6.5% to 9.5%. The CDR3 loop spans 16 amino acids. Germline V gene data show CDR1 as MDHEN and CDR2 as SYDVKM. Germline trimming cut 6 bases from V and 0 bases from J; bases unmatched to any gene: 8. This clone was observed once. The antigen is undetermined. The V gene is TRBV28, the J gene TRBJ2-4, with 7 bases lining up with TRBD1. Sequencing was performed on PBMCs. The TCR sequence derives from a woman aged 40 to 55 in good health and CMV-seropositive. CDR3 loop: CASRYRDSLAKNIQYF. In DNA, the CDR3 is TGTGCCAGCAGATACCGGGACAGCCTAGCCAAAAACATTCAGTACTTC.